The sample holds a few counts of the clone carrying this T cell receptor beta chain. Researchers prepared the TCRbeta library using unique molecular identifiers, the study reports. One entry per CDR3 protein results from TCRdb running MiXCR on the PCR reads. In the table there are 400,000 to 500,000 distinct CDR3 sequences, about a tenth of which are singletons. Germline V lookup: CDR1 SGHRS, CDR2 YFSETQ. Trimming removed 4 bases from V and 9 bases from J, with 20 bases in between. There are 15 residues in the CDR3. The sample belongs to a study of T-cell reconstitution after alpha-beta-depleted transplantation in children.

This rearrangement joins TRBV5-1 to TRBJ2-1; D remains unclear. The source of this sequence is a human donor who donated a stem cell graft to a child with acute myeloid leukemia. Material: PBMCs from the stem cell graft donor, obtained from the stem cell graft. DNA of the CDR3: TGCGCCAGCAGCCCGGGTCCTGACTCGAAGAGTGAGCAGTTCTTC. Protein sequence: CASSPGPDSKSEQFF.